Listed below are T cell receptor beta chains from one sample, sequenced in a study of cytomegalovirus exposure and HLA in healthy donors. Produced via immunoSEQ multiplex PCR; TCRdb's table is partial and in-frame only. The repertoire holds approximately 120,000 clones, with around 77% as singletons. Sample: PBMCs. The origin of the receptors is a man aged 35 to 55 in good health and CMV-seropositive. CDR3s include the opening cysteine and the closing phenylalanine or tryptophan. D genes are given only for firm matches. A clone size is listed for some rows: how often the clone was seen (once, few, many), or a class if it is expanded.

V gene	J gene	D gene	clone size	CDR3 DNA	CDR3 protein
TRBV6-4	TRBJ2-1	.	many	TGTGCCAGCAGTGACGGGACTTCCTCCAATGAGCAGTTCTTC	CASSDGTSSNEQFF
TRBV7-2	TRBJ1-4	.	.	TGTGCCAGCAGCTTCGGGTATTCGGGTGAAAAACTGTTTTTT	CASSFGYSGEKLFF
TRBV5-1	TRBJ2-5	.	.	TGCGCCAGCCATCAGGGGGGCTACCAAGAGACCCAGTACTTC	CASHQGGYQETQYF
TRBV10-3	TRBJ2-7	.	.	TGTGCCATCAGTCTTTCGTGGACTGCCGAGCAGTACTTC	CAISLSWTAEQYF
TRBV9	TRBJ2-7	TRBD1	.	TGTGCCAGCAGCGCAGGGGGCTTTGTATACGAGCAGTACTTC	CASSAGGFVYEQYF
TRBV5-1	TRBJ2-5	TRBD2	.	TGCGCCAGCAGCTTGGTCCGGGGGGGCCTTTACCAAGAGACCCAGTACTTC	CASSLVRGGLYQETQYF
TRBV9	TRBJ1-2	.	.	TGTGCCAGCAGCGTATCGGGGATCTATGGCTACACCTTC	CASSVSGIYGYTF
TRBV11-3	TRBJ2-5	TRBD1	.	TGTGCCAGCAGCTTAGTTGAGACAGGGGGCCAAGAGACCCAGTACTTC	CASSLVETGGQETQYF
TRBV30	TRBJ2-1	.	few	TGTGCCTGGAGTAGAGACAGCCCGAAGCAGTTCTTC	CAWSRDSPKQFF
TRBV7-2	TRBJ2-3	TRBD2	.	TGTGCCAGCAGCAAGACTAGCGGGGCCCCAGATACGCAGTATTTT	CASSKTSGAPDTQYF
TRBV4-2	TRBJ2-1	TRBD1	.	TGTGCCAGCAGCGACGCCGGGACAGGGGTCGAGAATGAGCAGTTCTTC	CASSDAGTGVENEQFF
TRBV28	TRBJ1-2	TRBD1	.	TGTGCCAGCAGTCGGGAGAGAGGGACAGCCGATAACTATGGCTACACCTTC	CASSRERGTADNYGYTF
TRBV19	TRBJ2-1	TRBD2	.	TGTGCCAGTAGTTCACGGACTAGCGGGGGCCCCAGATTACGTGAGCAGTTCTTC	CASSSRTSGGPRLREQFF
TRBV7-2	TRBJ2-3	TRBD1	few	TGTGCCAGCAGCACTCGGACAGGGTTTCCAGATACGCAGTATTTT	CASSTRTGFPDTQYF
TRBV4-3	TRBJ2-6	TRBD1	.	TGCGCCTCCTCGACAGGGCCCGGTGTTGGGGCCAACGTCCTGACTTTC	CASSTGPGVGANVLTF
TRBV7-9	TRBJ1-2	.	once	TGTGCCAGCAGCTTTCAGGGGTACTATGGCTACACCTTC	CASSFQGYYGYTF
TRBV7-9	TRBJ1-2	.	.	TGTGCTCTGGGGAGTGGGTATGGCTACACCTTC	CALGSGYGYTF
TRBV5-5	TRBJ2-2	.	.	TGTGCCAGCAGTCCTAGTGGAGCCAACACCGGGGAGCTGTTTTTT	CASSPSGANTGELFF
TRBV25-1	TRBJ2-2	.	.	TGTGCCAGCAGCACGACAGGGAACACCGGGGAGCTGTTTTTT	CASSTTGNTGELFF
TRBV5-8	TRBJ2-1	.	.	TGTGCCAGCAACCGGCAGAGGGTTAACAATGAGCAGTTCTTC	CASNRQRVNNEQFF
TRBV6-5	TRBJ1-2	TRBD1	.	TGTGCCAGCAGTTACTCGGACAGGGGCGCCTATGGCTACACCTTC	CASSYSDRGAYGYTF
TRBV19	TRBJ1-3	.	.	TGTGCCAGTAGTATTGAGGCTTACTCTGGAAACACCATATATTTT	CASSIEAYSGNTIYF
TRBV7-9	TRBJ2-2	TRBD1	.	TGTGCCAGCAGCCCCCCAGGGGGAAACACCGGGGAGCTGTTTTTT	CASSPPGGNTGELFF
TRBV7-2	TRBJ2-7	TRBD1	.	TGTGCCAGCAGACGGTACTGGACAGGGAACTCCTACGAGCAGTACTTC	CASRRYWTGNSYEQYF
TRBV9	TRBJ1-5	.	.	TGTGCCAGCAGCGTAGCAGGGAATCAGCCCCAGCATTTT	CASSVAGNQPQHF
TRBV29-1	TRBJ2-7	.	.	TGCAGCGTTTTCGGACAGCTCTACGAGCAGTACTTC	CSVFGQLYEQYF
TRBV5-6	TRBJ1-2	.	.	TGTGCCAGCAGCTTGGGAGACAGCGAGAACTATGGCTACACCTTC	CASSLGDSENYGYTF
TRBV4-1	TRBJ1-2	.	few	TGCGCCAGCAGCCAAGATATAGGTAGAGGAGGTAACTATGGCTACACCTTC	CASSQDIGRGGNYGYTF
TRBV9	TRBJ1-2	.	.	TGTGCCAGCAGCGTAGGTAGCTATGGCTACACCTTC	CASSVGSYGYTF
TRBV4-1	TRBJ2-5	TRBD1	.	TGCGCCAGCAGCCAAGGAGGACAGGGGGGGTGGGAGACCCAGTACTTC	CASSQGGQGGWETQYF
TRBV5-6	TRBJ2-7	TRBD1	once	TGTGCCAGCAGCTTGGGCCGGGACAGGTCCTACGAGCAGTACTTC	CASSLGRDRSYEQYF
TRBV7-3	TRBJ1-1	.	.	TGTGCCAGCAGCTTAAACAGAGAGAACACTGAAGCTTTCTTT	CASSLNRENTEAFF
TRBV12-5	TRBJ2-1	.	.	TGTGCTAGTGGTTTGGTAGACACAGGGAGCCGCAATGAGCAGTTCTTC	CASGLVDTGSRNEQFF
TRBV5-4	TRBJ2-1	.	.	TGTGCCAGCAGCTTGCCGTACTCTAATGAGCAGTTCTTC	CASSLPYSNEQFF
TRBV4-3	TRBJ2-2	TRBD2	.	TGCGCCAGCAGCCGCTCGGGACTAGCGGGTCCCGGGGAGCTGTTTTTT	CASSRSGLAGPGELFF
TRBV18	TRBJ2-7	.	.	TGTGCCAGCTCAACGCCGGGACACAGCTCCTACGAGCAGTACTTC	CASSTPGHSSYEQYF
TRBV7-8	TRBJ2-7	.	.	TGTGCCAGCAGCTTATCACGGAGTTACGAGCAGTACTTC	CASSLSRSYEQYF
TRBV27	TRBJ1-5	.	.	TGTGCCAGCAGTTTGAGGGGGGGGCGTAGAGGGGACCAGCCCCAGCATTTT	CASSLRGGRRGDQPQHF
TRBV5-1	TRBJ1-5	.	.	TGCGCCAGCAGCTTAGGACACAATCAGCCCCAGCATTTT	CASSLGHNQPQHF
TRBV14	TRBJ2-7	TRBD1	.	TGTGCCAGCAGCCACACCGGGACAGGGTTCGCTGGTGAGCAGTACTTC	CASSHTGTGFAGEQYF
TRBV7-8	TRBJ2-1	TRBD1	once	TGTGCCAGCAGCTTAAGGACAGGCCACAATGAGCAGTTCTTC	CASSLRTGHNEQFF
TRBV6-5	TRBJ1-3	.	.	TGTGCCAGCAGTTACGGACAGACTGGAAACACCATATATTTT	CASSYGQTGNTIYF
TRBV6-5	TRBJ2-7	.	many	TGTGCCAGCAGTCCAGGACAGAACTACGAGCAGTACTTC	CASSPGQNYEQYF
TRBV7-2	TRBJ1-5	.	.	TGTGCCAGCAGCTTCGCCGGGCAGCCCCAGCATTTT	CASSFAGQPQHF
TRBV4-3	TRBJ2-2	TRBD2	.	TGCGCCAGCAGCCAAGAAGGGACTAGCGGGGGGCAGACCGGGGAGCTGTTTTTT	CASSQEGTSGGQTGELFF
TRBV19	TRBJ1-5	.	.	TGTGCCAGTAGTATAGCGGGGGGGCGCGGTGGCAATCAGCCCCAGCATTTT	CASSIAGGRGGNQPQHF
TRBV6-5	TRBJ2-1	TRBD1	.	TGTGCCAGCAGTCACCACAGGGGTAACTATGAGCAGTTCTTC	CASSHHRGNYEQFF
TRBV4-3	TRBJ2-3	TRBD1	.	TGCGCCAGCAGCCAAGCAGGGGGCTGGACAGATACGCAGTATTTT	CASSQAGGWTDTQYF
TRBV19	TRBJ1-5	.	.	TGTGCCAGTAGCCTGGGCCTCTATAGCAATCAGCCCCAGCATTTT	CASSLGLYSNQPQHF
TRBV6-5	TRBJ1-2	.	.	TGTGCCAGCAGTTTCAGTATGTACTATGGCTACACCTTC	CASSFSMYYGYTF
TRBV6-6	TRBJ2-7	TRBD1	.	TGTGCCAGCAGTTACTCGGGGGACAGCTCCTACGAGCAGTACTTC	CASSYSGDSSYEQYF